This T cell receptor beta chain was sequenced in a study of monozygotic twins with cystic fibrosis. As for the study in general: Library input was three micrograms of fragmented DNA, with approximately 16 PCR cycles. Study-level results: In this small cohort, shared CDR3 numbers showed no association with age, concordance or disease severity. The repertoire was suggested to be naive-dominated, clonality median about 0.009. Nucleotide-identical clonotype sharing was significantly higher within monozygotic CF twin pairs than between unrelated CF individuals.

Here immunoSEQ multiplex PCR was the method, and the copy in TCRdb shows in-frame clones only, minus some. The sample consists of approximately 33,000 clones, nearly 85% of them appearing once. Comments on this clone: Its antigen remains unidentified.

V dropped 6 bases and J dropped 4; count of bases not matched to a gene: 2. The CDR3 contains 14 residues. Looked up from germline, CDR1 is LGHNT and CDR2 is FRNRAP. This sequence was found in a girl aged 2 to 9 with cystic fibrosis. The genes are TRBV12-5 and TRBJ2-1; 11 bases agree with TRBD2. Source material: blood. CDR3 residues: CASGSSGGYNEQFF. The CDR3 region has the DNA TGTGCTAGTGGGTCTAGCGGGGGGTACAATGAGCAGTTCTTC.